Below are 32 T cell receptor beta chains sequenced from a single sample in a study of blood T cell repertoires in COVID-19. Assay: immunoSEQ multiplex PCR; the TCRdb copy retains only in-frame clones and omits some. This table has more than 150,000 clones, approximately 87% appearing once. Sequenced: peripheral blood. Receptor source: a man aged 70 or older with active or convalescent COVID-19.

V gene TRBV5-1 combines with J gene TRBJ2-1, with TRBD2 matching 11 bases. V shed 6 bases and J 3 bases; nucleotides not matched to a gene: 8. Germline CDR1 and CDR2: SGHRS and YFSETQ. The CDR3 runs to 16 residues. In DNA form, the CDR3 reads TGCGCCAGCACCCCTACTCTAGCGGGAGGCTACAATGAGCAGTTCTTC. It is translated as CASTPTLAGGYNEQFF.

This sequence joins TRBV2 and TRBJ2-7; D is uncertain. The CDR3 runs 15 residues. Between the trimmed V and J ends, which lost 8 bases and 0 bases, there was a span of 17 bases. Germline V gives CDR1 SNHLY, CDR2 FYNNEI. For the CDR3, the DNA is TGTGCCAGCTCTCCACAAATGCGGATCTCCTACGAGCAGTACTTC. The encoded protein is CASSPQMRISYEQYF.

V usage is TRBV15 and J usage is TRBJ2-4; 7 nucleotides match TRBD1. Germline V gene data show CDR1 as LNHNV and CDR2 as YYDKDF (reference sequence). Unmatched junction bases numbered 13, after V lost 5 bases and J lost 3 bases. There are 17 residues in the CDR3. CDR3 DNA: TGTGCCACCAGCGCCTCTCCGACAGGGTACGGCAAAAACATTCAGTACTTC. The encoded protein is CATSASPTGYGKNIQYF.

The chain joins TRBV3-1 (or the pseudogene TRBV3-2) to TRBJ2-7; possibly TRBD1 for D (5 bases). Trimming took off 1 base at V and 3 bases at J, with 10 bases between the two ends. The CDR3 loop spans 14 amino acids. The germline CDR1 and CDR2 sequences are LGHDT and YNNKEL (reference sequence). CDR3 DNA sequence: TGTGCCAGCAGCCAAGTGGAGACAGACTACGAGCAGTACTTC. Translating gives CASSQVETDYEQYF.

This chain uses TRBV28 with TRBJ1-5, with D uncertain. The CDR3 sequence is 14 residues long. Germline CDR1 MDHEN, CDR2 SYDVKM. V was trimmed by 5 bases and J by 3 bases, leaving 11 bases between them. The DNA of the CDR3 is TGTGCCAGCAGTAGACGGGATCCCAATCAGCCCCAGCATTTT. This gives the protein CASSRRDPNQPQHF.

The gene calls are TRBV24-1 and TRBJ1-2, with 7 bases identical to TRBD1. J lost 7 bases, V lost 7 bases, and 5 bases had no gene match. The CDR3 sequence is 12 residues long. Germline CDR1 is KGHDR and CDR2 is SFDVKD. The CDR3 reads CATRGTAGGYTF. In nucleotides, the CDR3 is TGTGCCACCAGGGGGACAGCGGGTGGCTACACCTTC.

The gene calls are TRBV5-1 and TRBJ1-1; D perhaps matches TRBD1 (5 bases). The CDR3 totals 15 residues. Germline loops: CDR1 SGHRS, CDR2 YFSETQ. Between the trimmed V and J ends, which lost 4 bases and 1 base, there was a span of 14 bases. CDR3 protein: CASSPRGGENTEAFF. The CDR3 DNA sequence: TGCGCCAGCAGCCCTCGTGGAGGGGAGAACACTGAAGCTTTCTTT.

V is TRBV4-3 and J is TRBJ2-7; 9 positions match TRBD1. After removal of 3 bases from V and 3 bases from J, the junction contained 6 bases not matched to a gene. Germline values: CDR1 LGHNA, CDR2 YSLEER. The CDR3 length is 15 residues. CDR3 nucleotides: TGCGCCAGCAGCCAGGCTGACAGGGGGGACTACGAGCAGTACTTC. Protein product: CASSQADRGDYEQYF.

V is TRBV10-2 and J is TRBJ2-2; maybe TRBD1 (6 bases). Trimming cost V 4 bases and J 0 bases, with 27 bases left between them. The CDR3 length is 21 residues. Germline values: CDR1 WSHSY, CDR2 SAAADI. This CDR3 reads CASSGLWVLQGRPSNTGELFF. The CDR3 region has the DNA TGCGCCAGCAGTGGCCTGTGGGTTTTACAGGGACGACCTTCGAACACCGGGGAGCTGTTTTTT.

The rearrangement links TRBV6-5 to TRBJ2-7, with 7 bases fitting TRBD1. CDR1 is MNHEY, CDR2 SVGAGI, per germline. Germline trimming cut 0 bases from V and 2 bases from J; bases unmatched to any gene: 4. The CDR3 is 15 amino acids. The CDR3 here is CASSYSSQGAYEQYF. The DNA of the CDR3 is TGTGCCAGCAGTTACTCGAGTCAGGGGGCCTACGAGCAGTACTTC.

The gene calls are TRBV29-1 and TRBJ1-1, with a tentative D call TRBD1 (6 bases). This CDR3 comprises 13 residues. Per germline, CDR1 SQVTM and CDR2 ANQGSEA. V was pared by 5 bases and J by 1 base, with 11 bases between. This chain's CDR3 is CSVRTAQNTEAFF. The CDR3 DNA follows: TGCAGCGTTAGGACAGCACAGAACACTGAAGCTTTCTTT.

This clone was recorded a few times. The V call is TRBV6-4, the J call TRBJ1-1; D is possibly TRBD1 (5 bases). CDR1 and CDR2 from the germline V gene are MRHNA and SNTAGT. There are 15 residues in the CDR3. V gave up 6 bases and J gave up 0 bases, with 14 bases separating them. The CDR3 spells CASRPGFGMNTEAFF. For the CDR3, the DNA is TGTGCCAGCAGGCCAGGGTTTGGAATGAACACTGAAGCTTTCTTT.

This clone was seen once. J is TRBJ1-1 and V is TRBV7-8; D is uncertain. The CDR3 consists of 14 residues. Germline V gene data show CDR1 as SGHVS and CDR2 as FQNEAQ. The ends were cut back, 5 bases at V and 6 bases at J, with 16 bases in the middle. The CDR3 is CASSPGRGRAEAFF. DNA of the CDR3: TGTGCCAGCAGCCCCGGGAGAGGGAGGGCTGAAGCTTTCTTT.

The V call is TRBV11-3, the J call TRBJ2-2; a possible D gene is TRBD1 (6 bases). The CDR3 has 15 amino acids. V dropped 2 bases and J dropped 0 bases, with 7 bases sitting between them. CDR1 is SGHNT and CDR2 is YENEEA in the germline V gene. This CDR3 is CASSLQGTNTGELFF. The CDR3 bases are TGTGCCAGCAGCTTACAGGGGACGAACACCGGGGAGCTGTTTTTT.

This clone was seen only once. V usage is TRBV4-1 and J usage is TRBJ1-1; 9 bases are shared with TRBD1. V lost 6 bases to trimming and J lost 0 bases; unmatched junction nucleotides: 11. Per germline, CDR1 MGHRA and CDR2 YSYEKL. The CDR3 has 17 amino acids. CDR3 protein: CASSLTGGGTVNTEAFF. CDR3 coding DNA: TGCGCCAGCAGTCTCACAGGGGGCGGTACGGTGAACACTGAAGCTTTCTTT.

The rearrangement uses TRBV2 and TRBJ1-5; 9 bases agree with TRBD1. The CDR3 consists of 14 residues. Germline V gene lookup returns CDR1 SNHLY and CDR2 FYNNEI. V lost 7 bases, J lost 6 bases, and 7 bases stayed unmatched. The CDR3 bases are TGTGCCAGCAAGATGACAGGGGGTCCTCAGCCCCAGCATTTT. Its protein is CASKMTGGPQPQHF.

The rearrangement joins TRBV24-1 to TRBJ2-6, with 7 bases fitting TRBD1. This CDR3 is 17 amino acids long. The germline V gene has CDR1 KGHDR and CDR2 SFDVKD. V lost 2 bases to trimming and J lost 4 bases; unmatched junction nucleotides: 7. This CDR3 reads CATSDSGRGQGANVLTF. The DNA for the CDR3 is TGTGCCACCAGTGATTCGGGAAGGGGGCAAGGGGCCAACGTCCTGACTTTC.

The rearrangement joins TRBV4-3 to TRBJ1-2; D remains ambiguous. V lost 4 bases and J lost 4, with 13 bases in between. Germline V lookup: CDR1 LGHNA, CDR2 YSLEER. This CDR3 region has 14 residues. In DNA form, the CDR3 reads TGCGCCAGCAGCCTCATAACCACTACCTATGGCTACACCTTC. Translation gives CASSLITTTYGYTF.

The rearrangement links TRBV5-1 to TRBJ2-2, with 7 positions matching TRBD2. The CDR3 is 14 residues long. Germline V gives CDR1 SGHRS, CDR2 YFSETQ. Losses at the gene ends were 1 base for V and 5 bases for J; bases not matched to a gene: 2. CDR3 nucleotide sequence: TGCGCCAGCAGCTTGCGGGGGGAAACCGGGGAGCTGTTTTTT. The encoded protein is CASSLRGETGELFF.

The CDR3 reads CASTPRGWVRGELFF. DNA of the CDR3: TGTGCCAGCACCCCTAGGGGTTGGGTACGCGGGGAGCTGTTTTTT. The J gene is TRBJ2-2, the V gene TRBV7-8; a possible D gene is TRBD1 (5 bases). CDR1 SGHVS and CDR2 FQNEAQ come from the germline V gene. This CDR3 is 15 amino acids long. V was pared by 7 bases and J by 7 bases, with 19 bases between.

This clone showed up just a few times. CDR3 sequence reads: CASRPTSGRDNEQFF. The CDR3 DNA reads as TGTGCCAGCAGGCCGACTAGCGGGAGGGACAATGAGCAGTTCTTC. The V call is TRBV7-9, the J call TRBJ2-1; 14 bases fit TRBD2. CDR3 length: 15 amino acids. V trimming: 6 bases; J trimming: 5 bases; junction bases outside the gene matches: 3. From germline, CDR1 is SEHNR and CDR2 FQNEAQ (reference sequence).

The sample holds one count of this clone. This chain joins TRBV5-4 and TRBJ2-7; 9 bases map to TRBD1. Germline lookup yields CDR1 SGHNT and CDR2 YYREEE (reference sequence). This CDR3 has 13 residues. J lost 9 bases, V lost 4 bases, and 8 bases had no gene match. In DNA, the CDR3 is TGTGCCAGCAGCCCGAGGACAGGGGATGGGCAGTACTTC. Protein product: CASSPRTGDGQYF. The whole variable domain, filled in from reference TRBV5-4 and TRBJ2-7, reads ETGVTQSPTHLIKTRGQQVTLRCSSQSGHNTVSWYQQALGQGPQFIFQYYREEENGRGNFPPRFSGLQFPNYSSELNVNALELDDSALYLCASSPRTGDGQYFGPGTRLTVT.

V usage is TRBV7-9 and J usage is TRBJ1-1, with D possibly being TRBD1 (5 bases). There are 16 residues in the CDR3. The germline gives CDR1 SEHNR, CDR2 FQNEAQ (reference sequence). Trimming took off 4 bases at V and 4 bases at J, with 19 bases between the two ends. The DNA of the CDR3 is TGTGCCAGCAGCTCGGAAGGGCAGGGAAGGGGCACTGAAGCTTTCTTT. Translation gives CASSSEGQGRGTEAFF. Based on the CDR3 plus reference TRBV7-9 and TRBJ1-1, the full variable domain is DTGVSQNPRHKITKRGQNVTFRCDPISEHNRLYWYRQTLGQGPEFLTYFQNEAQLEKSRLLSDRFSAERPKGSFSTLEIQRTEQGDSAMYLCASSSEGQGRGTEAFFGQGTRLTVV.

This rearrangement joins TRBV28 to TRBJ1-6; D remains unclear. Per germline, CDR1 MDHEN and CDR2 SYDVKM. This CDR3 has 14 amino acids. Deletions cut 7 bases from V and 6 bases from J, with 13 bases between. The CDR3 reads CASKAPGANSPLHF. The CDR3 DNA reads TGTGCCAGCAAAGCACCGGGAGCTAATTCACCCCTCCACTTT.

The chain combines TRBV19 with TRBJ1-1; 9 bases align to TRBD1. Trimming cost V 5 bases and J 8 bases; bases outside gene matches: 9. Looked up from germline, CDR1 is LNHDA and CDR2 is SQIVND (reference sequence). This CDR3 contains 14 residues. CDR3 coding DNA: TGTGCCAGTAGTCTCGACAGGGGGAGAGGGGAAGCTTTCTTT. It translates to CASSLDRGRGEAFF.

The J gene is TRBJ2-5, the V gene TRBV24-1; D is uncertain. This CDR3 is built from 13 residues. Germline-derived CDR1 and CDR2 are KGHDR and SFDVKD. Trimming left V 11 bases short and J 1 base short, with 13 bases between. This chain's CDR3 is CAIADVGQETQYF. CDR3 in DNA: TGTGCCATCGCGGATGTCGGCCAAGAGACCCAGTACTTC.

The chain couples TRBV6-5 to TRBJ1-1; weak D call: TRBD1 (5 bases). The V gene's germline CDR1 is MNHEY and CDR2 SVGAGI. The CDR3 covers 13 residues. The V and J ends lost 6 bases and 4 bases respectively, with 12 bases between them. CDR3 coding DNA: TGTGCCAGCAGCCCCGGGGGGATCACTGAAGCTTTCTTT. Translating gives CASSPGGITEAFF.

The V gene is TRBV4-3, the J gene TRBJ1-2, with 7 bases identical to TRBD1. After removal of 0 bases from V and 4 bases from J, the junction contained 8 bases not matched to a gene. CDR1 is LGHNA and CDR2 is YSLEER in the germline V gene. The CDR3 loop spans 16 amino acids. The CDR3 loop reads CASSQERGGRTYGYTF. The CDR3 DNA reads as TGCGCCAGCAGCCAAGAAAGAGGGGGCCGCACCTATGGCTACACCTTC.

The CDR3 bases are TGTGCCAGCAGCAACTATGAGACCCAGTACTTC. It specifies CASSNYETQYF. The chain combines TRBV5-4 with TRBJ2-5; D remains unclear. CDR1 and CDR2 (germline): SGHNT, YYREEE (reference sequence). The CDR3 is made up of 11 amino acids. The V end lost 4 bases, the J end lost 5 bases, and 6 bases lay between the germline ends.

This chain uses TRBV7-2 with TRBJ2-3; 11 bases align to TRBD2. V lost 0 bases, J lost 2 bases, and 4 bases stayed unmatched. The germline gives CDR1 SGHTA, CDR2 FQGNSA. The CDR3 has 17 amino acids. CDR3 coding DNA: TGTGCCAGCAGCTTAGCGCTGACTAGCGGGGTCACAGATACGCAGTATTTT. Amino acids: CASSLALTSGVTDTQYF.

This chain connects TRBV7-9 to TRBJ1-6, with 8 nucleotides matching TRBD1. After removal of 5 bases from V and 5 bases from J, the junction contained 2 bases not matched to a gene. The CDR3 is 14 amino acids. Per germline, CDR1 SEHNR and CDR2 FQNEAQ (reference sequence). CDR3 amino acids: CASSTTGDNSPLHF. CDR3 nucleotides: TGTGCCAGCAGCACGACAGGGGATAATTCACCCCTCCACTTT. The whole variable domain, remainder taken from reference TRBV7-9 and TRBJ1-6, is DTGVSQNPRHKITKRGQNVTFRCDPISEHNRLYWYRQTLGQGPEFLTYFQNEAQLEKSRLLSDRFSAERPKGSFSTLEIQRTEQGDSAMYLCASSTTGDNSPLHFGNGTRLTVT.

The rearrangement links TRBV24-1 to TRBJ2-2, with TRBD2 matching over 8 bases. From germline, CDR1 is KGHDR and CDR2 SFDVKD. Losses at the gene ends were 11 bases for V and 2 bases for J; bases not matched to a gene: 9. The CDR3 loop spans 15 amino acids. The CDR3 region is CASTSGTLNTGELFF. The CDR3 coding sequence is TGTGCCAGTACTAGCGGCACACTTAACACCGGGGAGCTGTTTTTT.